The 27 T cell receptor beta chains below come from one sample, sequenced in a study of cytomegalovirus exposure and HLA in healthy donors. PCR used 60 Vbeta primers and 13 Jbeta primers. The assay was immunoSEQ multiplex PCR, and TCRdb's table has in-frame clones only and misses some. The repertoire holds 200,000 to 250,000 clones, with around four fifths as singletons. Sequenced input: PBMCs. Receptors originate from a woman aged 45-65 years in good health and CMV-seropositive.

This clone was seen just once. The chain carries TRBV7-9 and TRBJ2-6, with 10 positions matching TRBD1. The CDR3 has 17 residues. The germline gives CDR1 SEHNR, CDR2 FQNEAQ (reference sequence). Trimming cost V 5 bases and J 6 bases; bases outside gene matches: 10. CDR3 amino acids: CASSPRDRGPKANVLTF. CDR3 nucleotides: TGTGCCAGCAGCCCCCGGGACAGGGGCCCAAAGGCCAACGTCCTGACTTTC.

The CDR3 DNA reads as TGTGCCAGCAGCCCAAGACTAGCGGGGGGGCCGAATACGCAGTATTTT. Amino acids: CASSPRLAGGPNTQYF. The V and J genes are TRBV7-9 and TRBJ2-3; 14 nucleotides agree with TRBD2. J was trimmed by 7 bases and V by 5 bases; bases with no gene match: 8. The germline V gene encodes CDR1 SEHNR and CDR2 FQNEAQ (reference sequence). The CDR3 has 16 amino acids.

The J gene is TRBJ2-1, the V gene TRBV4-3; weak D call: TRBD1 (7 bases). Germline loops: CDR1 LGHNA, CDR2 YSLEER. V was shortened by 1 base and J by 8 bases, with 18 bases between the two germline ends. The length of the CDR3 is 16 residues. The CDR3 coding sequence is TGCGCCAGCAGCCAAGGGGACAGCCGGGGGATCGATGAGCAGTTCTTC. Its protein product is CASSQGDSRGIDEQFF.

The CDR3, as DNA: TGTGCCAGCAGCGTCCTCGACACCCTCACAGATACGCAGTATTTT. Encoded protein: CASSVLDTLTDTQYF. V and J are TRBV9 and TRBJ2-3; no firm D call. CDR3 size: 15 residues. The ends were cut back, 2 bases at V and 2 bases at J, with 12 bases in the middle. CDR1 SGDLS and CDR2 YYNGEE come from the germline V gene. Looking up the rest from reference TRBV9 and TRBJ2-3 gives the full variable domain: DSGVTQTPKHLITATGQRVTLRCSPRSGDLSVYWYQQSLDQGLQFLIQYYNGEERAKGNILERFSAQQFPDLHSELNLSSLELGDSALYFCASSVLDTLTDTQYFGPGTRLTVL.

This clone has more than one count but fewer than ten. The J gene is TRBJ1-1, the V gene TRBV5-1; D perhaps matches TRBD1 (6 bases). Germline V gene data show CDR1 as SGHRS and CDR2 as YFSETQ. V was pared by 0 bases and J by 7 bases, with 13 bases between. The CDR3 runs to 14 residues. The CDR3 protein is CASSLGSQGNEAFF. CDR3 sequence (DNA): TGCGCCAGCAGCTTGGGTTCACAGGGAAATGAAGCTTTCTTT.

The chain couples TRBV9 to TRBJ2-3, with TRBD2 as a possible D gene (5 bases). V was shortened by 0 bases and J by 0 bases, with 8 bases between the two germline ends. The CDR3 sequence is 15 residues long. Germline V gene data show CDR1 as SGDLS and CDR2 as YYNGEE. Written as DNA, the CDR3 is TGTGCCAGCAGCGTAGCGGGGATAAGCACAGATACGCAGTATTTT. This encodes CASSVAGISTDTQYF.

The rearrangement uses TRBV21-1 and TRBJ2-3; TRBD1 was called by the table and not checked on the DNA. TRBV21-1 is described as a pseudogene. The CDR3 has 13 residues. CDR3 sequence reads: CASSSDRADTQYF. The DNA of the CDR3 is TGTGCCAGCAGCTCTGACAGGGCGGATACGCAGTATTTT.

The CDR3 DNA reads TGTGCCAGCAGCCCGGTGGGGGCTATGAGCTACGAGCAGTACTTC. Translating gives CASSPVGAMSYEQYF. V and J are TRBV5-4 and TRBJ2-7; weak D call: TRBD1 (6 bases). From germline, CDR1 is SGHNT and CDR2 YYREEE (reference sequence). V was clipped by 4 bases and J by 3 bases, with 17 bases between them. The CDR3 loop spans 15 amino acids.

V gene TRBV4-3 combines with J gene TRBJ1-6, with TRBD1 matching 9 bases. CDR1 is LGHNA and CDR2 is YSLEER in the germline V gene. J was trimmed by 7 bases and V by 3 bases; bases with no gene match: 4. The CDR3 covers 15 residues. CDR3 nucleotide sequence: TGCGCCAGCAGCCATAGGACAGGGGAGAATTCACCCCTCCACTTT. Translation: CASSHRTGENSPLHF.

This clone was detected a few times. The chain employs TRBV7-6 and TRBJ1-5, with D hard to call. V dropped 1 base and J dropped 0 bases, with 4 bases sitting between them. Germline-derived CDR1 and CDR2 are SGHVS and FNYEAQ. The CDR3 extends over 14 amino acids. The CDR3 nucleotides are TGTGCCAGCAGCTTAGGGGCTAGCAATCAGCCCCAGCATTTT. Residues: CASSLGASNQPQHF.

This clone was observed a single time. DNA of the CDR3: TGTGCCAGCAGCCGTACAGGATTAGGATACAATGAGCAGTTCTTC. Amino acids: CASSRTGLGYNEQFF. The V call is TRBV9, the J call TRBJ2-1; D is perhaps TRBD1 (5 bases). Trimming took 4 bases from V and 4 from J, leaving 15 bases between them. Germline CDR1 reads SGDLS; CDR2 reads YYNGEE. The CDR3 covers 15 residues.

DNA of the CDR3: TGTGCCACCAGCAGAGGTGACAGGGGCGCCGAGCAGTACTTC. As protein: CATSRGDRGAEQYF. V and J are TRBV15 and TRBJ2-7, with TRBD1 matching over 8 bases. The germline gives CDR1 LNHNV, CDR2 YYDKDF (reference sequence). The CDR3 covers 14 residues. The junction had 5 bases not matched to a gene; V was cut back by 1 base and J by 6 bases.

This clone showed up just once. The rearrangement links TRBV28 to TRBJ2-1; D might be TRBD1 (5 bases). The CDR3 contains 15 residues. Trimming took 5 bases from V and 6 from J, leaving 17 bases between them. CDR1 is MDHEN and CDR2 is SYDVKM in the germline V gene. This chain's CDR3 is CASSLPGSQGNEQFF. The CDR3, as DNA: TGTGCCAGCAGTCTACCAGGGTCTCAGGGCAATGAGCAGTTCTTC.

This chain links TRBV19 with TRBJ2-7; D unresolved. With 5 bases removed from V and 0 bases from J, the gap between germline ends came to 11 bases. Germline-derived CDR1 and CDR2 are LNHDA and SQIVND (reference sequence). This CDR3 has 14 amino acids. The CDR3: CASSAQAFSYEQYF. DNA for the CDR3: TGTGCCAGTAGTGCCCAAGCTTTCTCCTACGAGCAGTACTTC.

The chain links TRBV1 to TRBJ1-2; whether TRBD1, the table's D call, matches the DNA was not checked. TRBV1 is recorded as a pseudogene. This CDR3 is 14 amino acids long. CDR3 sequence reads: CTSSDRRRVNGYTF. In DNA form, the CDR3 reads TGCACCAGCAGCGACAGGCGGCGGGTAAATGGCTACACCTTC.

The rearrangement links TRBV4-1 to TRBJ2-5, with a tentative D call TRBD1 (6 bases). The V gene lost 4 bases and the J gene lost 1 base, with 10 bases spanning the gap. The CDR3 consists of 14 residues. CDR1 MGHRA and CDR2 YSYEKL come from the germline V gene. CDR3 coding DNA: TGCGCCAGCAGCCTCGGACAGTCCCAAGAGACCCAGTACTTC. Protein product: CASSLGQSQETQYF.

The rearrangement joins TRBV4-1 to TRBJ2-1, with TRBD2 matching over 9 bases. V gave up 1 base and J gave up 5 bases; unmatched junction bases: 3. This CDR3 is built from 15 residues. Germline V lookup: CDR1 MGHRA, CDR2 YSYEKL. The CDR3 loop reads CASSQVPSGDNEQFF. The CDR3 DNA is TGCGCCAGCAGCCAAGTCCCTAGCGGGGACAATGAGCAGTTCTTC.

The chain is built from TRBV30 and TRBJ1-5, with unresolved D. The V gene lost 2 bases and the J gene lost 0 bases, with 8 bases spanning the gap. Germline V gene sequence: CDR1 GTSNPN, CDR2 SVGIG (reference sequence). CDR3 size: 14 residues. This CDR3 is CAWSLHYSNQPQHF. The CDR3 DNA sequence: TGTGCCTGGAGTTTGCACTATAGCAATCAGCCCCAGCATTTT.

This clone was counted only a few times. The chain joins TRBV7-3 to TRBJ1-6, with D possibly being TRBD1 (5 bases). V lost 4 bases to trimming and J lost 10 bases, with 17 bases between them. The CDR3 is made up of 15 amino acids. Germline CDR1 SGHTA, CDR2 FQGTGA. This CDR3 is CASSSRGGVTSPLHF. DNA for the CDR3: TGTGCCAGCAGCTCCCGGGGAGGGGTTACCTCACCCCTCCACTTT.

The chain employs TRBV4-3 and TRBJ2-3, with 8 nucleotides matching TRBD2. In germline, CDR1 is LGHNA, CDR2 YSLEER. V was clipped by 0 bases and J by 5 bases; unmatched bases: 10. This CDR3 has 17 amino acids. The CDR3 bases are TGCGCCAGCAGCCAAGATTCGACGGGGGGGGTTAAAGATACGCAGTATTTT. Translation: CASSQDSTGGVKDTQYF.

The J gene is TRBJ1-3, the V gene TRBV7-2; possible D gene TRBD1, 6 bases. Germline V lookup: CDR1 SGHTA, CDR2 FQGNSA. V lost 3 bases to trimming and J lost 3 bases, with 12 bases between them. This CDR3 has 15 amino acids. The CDR3 coding sequence is TGTGCCAGCAGCTTGGGGGCCGCTTATGGAAACACCATATATTTT. This encodes CASSLGAAYGNTIYF.

This clone was counted a single time. The V gene is TRBV18, the J gene TRBJ1-6, with TRBD1 matching over 7 bases. The CDR3 is made up of 16 amino acids. Trimming took 1 base from V and 7 from J; bases not matched to a gene: 7. Germline V gene sequence: CDR1 KGHSH, CDR2 LQKENI. CDR3 sequence reads: CASSPRDRARNSPLHF. The CDR3 nucleotides read TGTGCCAGCTCACCACGCGACAGGGCGCGGAATTCACCCCTCCACTTT. The variable domain in full, with the rest retrieved from reference TRBV18 and TRBJ1-6, is NAGVMQNPRHLVRRRGQEARLRCSPMKGHSHVYWYRQLPEEGLKFMVYLQKENIIDESGMPKERFSAEFPKEGPSILRIQQVVRGDSAAYFCASSPRDRARNSPLHFGNGTRLTVT.

The V gene is TRBV16, the J gene TRBJ1-1; D is possibly TRBD1 (5 bases). Per germline, CDR1 KGHSY and CDR2 FQNENV. Trimming took off 8 bases at V and 3 bases at J, with 16 bases between the two ends. The CDR3 contains 14 residues. The chain's CDR3 is CASHDSGTYTEAFF. As DNA, the CDR3 is TGTGCCAGCCACGATTCGGGGACTTACACTGAAGCTTTCTTT. The entire variable domain, with the rest obtained from reference TRBV16 and TRBJ1-1, is as follows: GEEVAQTPKHLVRGEGQKAKLYCAPIKGHSYVFWYQQVLKNEFKFLISFQNENVFDETGMPKERFSAKCLPNSPCSLEIQATKLEDSAVYFCASHDSGTYTEAFFGQGTRLTVV.

This chain connects TRBV7-2 to TRBJ1-6; D remains unclear. Germline CDR1 SGHTA, CDR2 FQGNSA. The ends were cut back, 7 bases at V and 8 bases at J, with 12 bases in the middle. The CDR3 runs 13 residues. The DNA for the CDR3 is TGTGCCAGCACCCAGCTACGGGATTCACCCCTCCACTTT. It codes for CASTQLRDSPLHF.

This clone was seen just once. This sequence joins TRBV6-6 and TRBJ2-2; 9 positions agree with TRBD1. V shed 6 bases, J shed 1 base, and the junction held 3 bases outside the gene matches. There are 15 residues in the CDR3. The V gene's germline CDR1 is MNHNY and CDR2 SVGAGI (reference sequence). DNA of the CDR3: TGTGCCAGCAGGAGGGGACAGGGGAACACCGGGGAGCTGTTTTTT. It specifies CASRRGQGNTGELFF.

The V gene is TRBV10-3, the J gene TRBJ2-7, with 7 bases matching TRBD2. The germline V gene has CDR1 ENHRY and CDR2 SYGVKD. After removal of 10 bases from V and 3 bases from J, the junction contained 9 bases not matched to a gene. This CDR3 contains 13 residues. For the CDR3, the DNA is TGTGCCACGGGGAGGGACGGCATCTACGAGCAGTACTTC. It encodes CATGRDGIYEQYF.

CDR3: CASSRDRGETQYF. DNA of the CDR3: TGTGCCAGCAGCCGCGACAGGGGAGAGACCCAGTACTTC. The chain links TRBV7-3 to TRBJ2-5; TRBD1 aligns across 8 bases. Germline lookup yields CDR1 SGHTA and CDR2 FQGTGA. The CDR3 extends over 13 amino acids. Trimming took 5 bases from V and 4 from J; bases not matched to a gene: 3.